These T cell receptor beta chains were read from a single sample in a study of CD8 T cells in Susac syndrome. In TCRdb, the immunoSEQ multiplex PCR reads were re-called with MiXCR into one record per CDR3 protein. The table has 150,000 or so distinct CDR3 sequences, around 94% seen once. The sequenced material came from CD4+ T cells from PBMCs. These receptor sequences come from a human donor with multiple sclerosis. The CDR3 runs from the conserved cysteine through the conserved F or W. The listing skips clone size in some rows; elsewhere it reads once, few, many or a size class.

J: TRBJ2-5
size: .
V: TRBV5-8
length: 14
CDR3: CASSFRTGKETQYF

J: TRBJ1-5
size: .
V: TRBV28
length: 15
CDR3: CASSSPGTGLQPQHF

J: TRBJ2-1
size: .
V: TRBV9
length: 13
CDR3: CASSVAIYNEQFF

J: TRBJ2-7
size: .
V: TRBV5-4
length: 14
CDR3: CASSLGRTPNEQYF

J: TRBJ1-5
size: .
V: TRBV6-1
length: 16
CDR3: CASPNTTGKTLKAQHF

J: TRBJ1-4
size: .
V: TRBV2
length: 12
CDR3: CAQRGVDEKLFF

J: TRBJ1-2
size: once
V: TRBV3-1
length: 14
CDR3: CASSQIGRLYGYTF

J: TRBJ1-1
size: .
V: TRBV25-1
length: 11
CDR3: CASRENTEAFF

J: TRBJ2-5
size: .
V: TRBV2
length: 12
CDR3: CASHRLAETQYF

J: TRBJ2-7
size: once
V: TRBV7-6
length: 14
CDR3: CASSPGTGVQEQYF

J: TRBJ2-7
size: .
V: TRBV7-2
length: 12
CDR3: CASSLGRHEQYF

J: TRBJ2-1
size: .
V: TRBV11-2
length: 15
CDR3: CATTPLYSGYNEQFF

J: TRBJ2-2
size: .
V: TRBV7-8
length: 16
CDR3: CASSSRLAGVVGELFF

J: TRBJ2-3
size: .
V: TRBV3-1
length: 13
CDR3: CASSQNRGDTQYF

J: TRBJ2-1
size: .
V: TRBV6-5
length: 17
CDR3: CASSHGKTREGYNEQFF

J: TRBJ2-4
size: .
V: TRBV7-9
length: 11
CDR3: CASSAKGIQYF

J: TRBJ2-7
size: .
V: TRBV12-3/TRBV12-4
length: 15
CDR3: CASSFPASGIYEQYF

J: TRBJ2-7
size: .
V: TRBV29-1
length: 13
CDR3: CSVGLAATYEQYF

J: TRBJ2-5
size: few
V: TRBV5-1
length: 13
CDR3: CASSLGQKETQYF

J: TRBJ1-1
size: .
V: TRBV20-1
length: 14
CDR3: CSARDFSKNTEAFF

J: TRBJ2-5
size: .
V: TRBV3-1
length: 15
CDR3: CASSQAGAGEETQYF

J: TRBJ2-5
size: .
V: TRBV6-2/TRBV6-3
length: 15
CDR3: CASSYSTGIQETQYF

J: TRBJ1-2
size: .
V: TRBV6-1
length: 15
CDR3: CASSEGLLGNYGYTF

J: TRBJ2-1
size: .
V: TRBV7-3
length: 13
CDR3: CASSLAGEDEQFF

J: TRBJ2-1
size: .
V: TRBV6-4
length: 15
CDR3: CASSDAGHSYNEQFF

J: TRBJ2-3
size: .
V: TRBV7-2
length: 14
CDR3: CASSLGFSTDTQYF

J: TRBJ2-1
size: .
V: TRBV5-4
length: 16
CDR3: CASSSKVAGGVGEQFF

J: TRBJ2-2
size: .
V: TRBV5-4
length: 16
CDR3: CASSLGAGEGTGELFF

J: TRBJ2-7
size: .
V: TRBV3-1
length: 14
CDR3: CASSQSMGGHEQYF

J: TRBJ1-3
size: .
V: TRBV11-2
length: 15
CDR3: CASSLSGHSGNTIYF

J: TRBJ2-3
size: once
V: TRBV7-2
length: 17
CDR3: CASSLHASGSPTDTQYF

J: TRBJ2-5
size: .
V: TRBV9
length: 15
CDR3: CASSNRNGGQETQYF

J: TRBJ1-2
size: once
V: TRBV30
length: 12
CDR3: CAWGPGGVGYTF

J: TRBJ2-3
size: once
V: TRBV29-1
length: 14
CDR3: CSVVGLAGTDTQYF

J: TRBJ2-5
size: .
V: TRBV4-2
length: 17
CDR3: CASSQDRGTSVQETQYF

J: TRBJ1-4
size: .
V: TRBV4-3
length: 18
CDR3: CASSPTLTVGQTNEKLFF

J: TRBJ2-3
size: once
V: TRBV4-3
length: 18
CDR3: CASSQLTLGLASPDTQYF

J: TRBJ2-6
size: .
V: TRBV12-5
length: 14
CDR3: CASAVQEGANVLTF

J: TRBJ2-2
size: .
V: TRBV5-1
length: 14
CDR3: CASSRDRGAGELFF

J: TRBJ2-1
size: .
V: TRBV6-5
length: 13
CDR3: CASSRGLAGEQFF

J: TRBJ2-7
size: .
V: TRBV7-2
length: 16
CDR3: CASSPMQPLSSYEQYF

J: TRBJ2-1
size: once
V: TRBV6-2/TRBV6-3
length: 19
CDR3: CAIQSPGLAGLSSYNEQFF

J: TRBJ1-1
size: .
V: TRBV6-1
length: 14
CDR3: CASSEAVRRTEAFF

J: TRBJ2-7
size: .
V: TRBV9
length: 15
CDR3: CASSLRDSSSYEQYF

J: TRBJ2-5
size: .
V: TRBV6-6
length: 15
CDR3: CASSYSQGQQETQYF

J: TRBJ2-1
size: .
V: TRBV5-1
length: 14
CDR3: CASSWTSAYNEQFF

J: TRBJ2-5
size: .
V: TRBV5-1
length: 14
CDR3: CASSLATREEAQYF

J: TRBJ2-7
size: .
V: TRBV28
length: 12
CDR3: CASSTPGHEQYF

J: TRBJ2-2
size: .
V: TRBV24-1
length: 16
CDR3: CATSDPAGGATGELFF

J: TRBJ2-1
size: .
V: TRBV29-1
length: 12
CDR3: CSAERASNEQFF

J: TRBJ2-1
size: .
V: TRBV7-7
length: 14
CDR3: CASSSGLANNEQFF

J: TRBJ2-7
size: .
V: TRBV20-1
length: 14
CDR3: CSARRTPSSYEQYF

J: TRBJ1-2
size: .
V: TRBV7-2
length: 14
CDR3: CASSFDRGSRGYTF

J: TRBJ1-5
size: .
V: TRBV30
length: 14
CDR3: CAWTRGGSNQPQHF

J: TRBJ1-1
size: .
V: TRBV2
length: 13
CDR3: CASRPQDRVKAFF

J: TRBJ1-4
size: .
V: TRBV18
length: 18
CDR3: CASSPEFVTGPIYEKLFF